These T cell receptor beta chains were read from a single sample in a study of T cells in Graves' hyperthyroidism and ophthalmopathy. TCRdb used MiXCR to reprocess the multiplex PCR reads, holding one entry per CDR3 protein. The sample carries about 270,000 distinct CDR3 sequences, around a quarter recorded once. The specimen sequenced was blood. The source of these receptors is a man aged 35-49 years with Graves' hyperthyroidism that later progressed to Graves' ophthalmopathy. The CDR3 runs from the conserved cysteine through the conserved F or W. Fields, in order: V gene, J gene, clone size, D gene, CDR3 protein, CDR3 DNA. D genes are given only for firm matches. A clone size is listed for some rows: how often the clone was seen (once, few, many), or a class if it is expanded.

v_call: TRBV28
j_call: TRBJ1-2
clone_size: .
d_call: .
cdr3_aa: CASRSSGSNYGYTF
cdr3_nt: TGTGCCAGCAGATCTTCGGGCTCTAACTATGGCTACACCTTC

v_call: TRBV6-6
j_call: TRBJ2-5
clone_size: many
d_call: TRBD2
cdr3_aa: CASTKTGLAGGKRQETQYF
cdr3_nt: TGTGCCAGCACCAAGACGGGGTTAGCGGGAGGAAAAAGGCAAGAGACCCAGTACTTC

v_call: TRBV6-1
j_call: TRBJ2-2
clone_size: many
d_call: TRBD2
cdr3_aa: CASRSLAGANTGELFF
cdr3_nt: TGTGCCAGCAGATCCCTAGCGGGAGCAAACACCGGGGAGCTGTTTTTT

v_call: TRBV5-1
j_call: TRBJ2-2
clone_size: many
d_call: .
cdr3_aa: CASSFSSTGELFF
cdr3_nt: TGCGCCAGCAGCTTCTCTAGCACCGGGGAGCTGTTTTTT

v_call: TRBV5-1
j_call: TRBJ2-7
clone_size: many
d_call: .
cdr3_aa: CASSFAQPRTHEQYF
cdr3_nt: TGCGCCAGCAGCTTCGCGCAGCCGAGGACCCACGAGCAGTACTTC

v_call: TRBV18
j_call: TRBJ2-2
clone_size: many
d_call: TRBD1
cdr3_aa: CASSPGTGSTRELFF
cdr3_nt: TGTGCCAGCTCGCCCGGGACAGGGAGCACCAGGGAGCTGTTTTTT

v_call: TRBV20-1
j_call: TRBJ2-7
clone_size: few
d_call: .
cdr3_aa: CSAREPGSAYEQYF
cdr3_nt: TGCAGTGCTAGAGAACCGGGTAGCGCCTACGAGCAGTACTTC

v_call: TRBV2
j_call: TRBJ1-5
clone_size: many
d_call: .
cdr3_aa: CASTADTRGNQPQHF
cdr3_nt: TGTGCCAGCACCGCGGACACGCGCGGCAATCAGCCCCAGCATTTT

v_call: TRBV30
j_call: TRBJ1-1
clone_size: once
d_call: TRBD1
cdr3_aa: CAWRYRGSRTEAFF
cdr3_nt: TGTGCCTGGAGGTACAGGGGCAGTAGGACTGAAGCTTTCTTT

v_call: TRBV20-1
j_call: TRBJ2-7
clone_size: .
d_call: TRBD1
cdr3_aa: CSAKDVRQGVYEQYF
cdr3_nt: TGCAGTGCTAAGGATGTGAGACAGGGGGTGTACGAGCAGTACTTC

v_call: TRBV12-3/TRBV12-4
j_call: TRBJ2-7
clone_size: many
d_call: .
cdr3_aa: CASSPNRDATYEQYF
cdr3_nt: TGTGCCAGCAGTCCGAACCGGGACGCCACCTACGAGCAGTACTTC

v_call: TRBV4-2
j_call: TRBJ2-1
clone_size: few
d_call: .
cdr3_aa: CASSSGSSGGRPHNEQFF
cdr3_nt: TGTGCCAGCAGCTCAGGGAGTAGCGGTGGGAGGCCACACAATGAGCAGTTCTTC

v_call: TRBV6-1
j_call: TRBJ2-7
clone_size: many
d_call: .
cdr3_aa: CASSEALGFGQYF
cdr3_nt: TGTGCCAGCAGTGAAGCGCTTGGGTTCGGGCAGTACTTC

v_call: TRBV11-2
j_call: TRBJ2-2
clone_size: many
d_call: .
cdr3_aa: CASSLPTWTTANTGELFF
cdr3_nt: TGTGCCAGCAGCTTACCGACCTGGACAACTGCGAACACCGGGGAGCTGTTTTTT

v_call: TRBV10-3
j_call: TRBJ1-1
clone_size: many
d_call: .
cdr3_aa: CAISAKSTGSNTEAFF
cdr3_nt: TGTGCCATCAGTGCAAAATCGACAGGTTCTAACACTGAAGCTTTCTTT

v_call: TRBV24-1
j_call: TRBJ2-2
clone_size: many
d_call: .
cdr3_aa: CATSDFKVSGELFF
cdr3_nt: TGTGCCACCAGTGATTTCAAGGTCTCCGGGGAGCTGTTTTTT

v_call: TRBV29-1
j_call: TRBJ2-7
clone_size: many
d_call: .
cdr3_aa: CSVGVGTYEQYF
cdr3_nt: TGCAGCGTTGGGGTGGGGACCTACGAGCAGTACTTC

v_call: TRBV6-2/TRBV6-3
j_call: TRBJ1-1
clone_size: .
d_call: .
cdr3_aa: CASSYSILGSTEAFF
cdr3_nt: TGTGCCAGCAGTTACTCGATACTGGGGAGCACTGAAGCTTTCTTT

v_call: TRBV12-3/TRBV12-4
j_call: TRBJ2-7
clone_size: many
d_call: TRBD2
cdr3_aa: CASMTTSGRRYEQYF
cdr3_nt: TGTGCCAGCATGACGACTAGCGGGAGGAGGTACGAGCAGTACTTC

v_call: TRBV3-1
j_call: TRBJ2-4
clone_size: few
d_call: TRBD2
cdr3_aa: CASSQVAGDGKNIQYF
cdr3_nt: TGTGCCAGCAGCCAAGTAGCGGGAGACGGCAAAAACATTCAGTACTTC

v_call: TRBV15
j_call: TRBJ1-2
clone_size: many
d_call: .
cdr3_aa: CATSRDPRGRENYGYTF
cdr3_nt: TGTGCCACCAGCAGAGATCCCCGGGGCAGGGAGAACTATGGCTACACCTTC

v_call: TRBV10-3
j_call: TRBJ1-6
clone_size: many
d_call: .
cdr3_aa: CAISDPNSPLHF
cdr3_nt: TGTGCCATCAGTGACCCAAATTCACCCCTCCACTTT

v_call: TRBV27
j_call: TRBJ1-2
clone_size: .
d_call: .
cdr3_aa: CASNGGDGYTF
cdr3_nt: TGTGCCAGCAACGGAGGGGACGGCTACACCTTC

v_call: TRBV7-2
j_call: TRBJ2-5
clone_size: many
d_call: .
cdr3_aa: CASSLGRALETQYF
cdr3_nt: TGTGCCAGCAGCTTAGGACGGGCCCTGGAGACCCAGTACTTC

v_call: TRBV7-8
j_call: TRBJ1-2
clone_size: many
d_call: TRBD1
cdr3_aa: CASSYRRTGYGYTF
cdr3_nt: TGTGCCAGCAGCTATAGACGGACAGGCTATGGCTACACCTTC

v_call: TRBV12-3/TRBV12-4
j_call: TRBJ1-2
clone_size: .
d_call: TRBD1
cdr3_aa: CASSEPGQGDGYTF
cdr3_nt: TGTGCCAGCAGTGAACCGGGACAGGGAGATGGCTACACCTTC

v_call: TRBV5-1
j_call: TRBJ1-1
clone_size: many
d_call: .
cdr3_aa: CASSSDGLNTEAFF
cdr3_nt: TGCGCCAGCAGCTCGGACGGACTGAACACTGAAGCTTTCTTT

v_call: TRBV6-5
j_call: TRBJ2-5
clone_size: many
d_call: .
cdr3_aa: CASTPWSRETQYF
cdr3_nt: TGTGCCAGCACTCCCTGGAGTAGAGAGACCCAGTACTTC

v_call: TRBV13
j_call: TRBJ2-7
clone_size: many
d_call: TRBD2
cdr3_aa: CASSLPLAGVHEQYF
cdr3_nt: TGTGCCAGCAGCTTACCCCTAGCGGGAGTCCACGAGCAGTACTTC

v_call: TRBV20-1
j_call: TRBJ1-2
clone_size: many
d_call: .
cdr3_aa: CSARATGHGNYGYTF
cdr3_nt: TGCAGTGCTAGAGCTACGGGACACGGAAACTATGGCTACACCTTC

v_call: TRBV12-3/TRBV12-4
j_call: TRBJ2-3
clone_size: many
d_call: TRBD2
cdr3_aa: CASSISSGRTDTQYF
cdr3_nt: TGTGCCAGCAGCATTTCTAGCGGACGCACAGATACGCAGTATTTT

v_call: TRBV6-1
j_call: TRBJ1-3
clone_size: many
d_call: TRBD1
cdr3_aa: CASSEGWDSSGNTIYF
cdr3_nt: TGTGCCAGCAGTGAAGGTTGGGACAGCTCTGGAAACACCATATATTTT

v_call: TRBV24-1
j_call: TRBJ2-5
clone_size: many
d_call: .
cdr3_aa: CATSDPGGVQETQYF
cdr3_nt: TGTGCCACCAGTGACCCCGGCGGGGTTCAAGAGACCCAGTACTTC

v_call: TRBV2
j_call: TRBJ1-2
clone_size: many
d_call: .
cdr3_aa: CASRHYGYTF
cdr3_nt: TGTGCCAGCAGACACTATGGCTACACCTTC

v_call: TRBV6-2/TRBV6-3
j_call: TRBJ2-7
clone_size: few
d_call: TRBD1
cdr3_aa: CASSYRTGGWSSYEQYF
cdr3_nt: TGTGCCAGCAGTTATCGGACAGGGGGCTGGAGCTCCTACGAGCAGTACTTC

v_call: TRBV2
j_call: TRBJ2-7
clone_size: many
d_call: .
cdr3_aa: CARGVGTYEQYF
cdr3_nt: TGTGCCAGGGGGGTAGGAACCTACGAGCAGTACTTC

v_call: TRBV12-3/TRBV12-4
j_call: TRBJ2-3
clone_size: .
d_call: TRBD2
cdr3_aa: CASSLDGGSGDTQYF
cdr3_nt: TGTGCCAGCAGTTTAGACGGCGGGAGTGGAGATACGCAGTATTTT

v_call: TRBV6-1
j_call: TRBJ2-2
clone_size: once
d_call: .
cdr3_aa: CASSERRGHTNTGELFF
cdr3_nt: TGTGCCAGCAGTGAGAGACGGGGACACACGAACACCGGGGAGCTGTTTTTT

v_call: TRBV12-3/TRBV12-4
j_call: TRBJ1-1
clone_size: .
d_call: TRBD1
cdr3_aa: CASSLLQGAPRTEAFF
cdr3_nt: TGTGCCAGCAGTTTGTTACAGGGGGCGCCCAGGACTGAAGCTTTCTTT

v_call: TRBV20-1
j_call: TRBJ2-7
clone_size: many
d_call: .
cdr3_aa: CSASPPTPRVGEQYF
cdr3_nt: TGCAGTGCTAGCCCCCCTACCCCAAGGGTGGGCGAGCAGTACTTC

v_call: TRBV2
j_call: TRBJ1-1
clone_size: many
d_call: .
cdr3_aa: CASSEEQDSEAFF
cdr3_nt: TGTGCCAGCAGTGAAGAACAAGACAGTGAAGCTTTCTTT

v_call: TRBV19
j_call: TRBJ1-2
clone_size: many
d_call: .
cdr3_aa: CASTRTATYGYTF
cdr3_nt: TGTGCCAGTACCAGGACAGCTACATATGGCTACACCTTC

v_call: TRBV12-3/TRBV12-4
j_call: TRBJ2-7
clone_size: .
d_call: TRBD2
cdr3_aa: CASSYNSGYEQYF
cdr3_nt: TGTGCCAGCAGTTATAATAGCGGGTACGAGCAGTACTTC

v_call: TRBV27
j_call: TRBJ2-5
clone_size: once
d_call: TRBD1
cdr3_aa: CASSLWDRRETQYF
cdr3_nt: TGTGCCAGCAGTTTATGGGACAGGAGAGAGACCCAGTACTTC

v_call: TRBV7-2
j_call: TRBJ2-7
clone_size: many
d_call: TRBD1
cdr3_aa: CASSLGAAGGSYEQYF
cdr3_nt: TGTGCCAGCAGCTTAGGAGCAGCAGGGGGCTCCTACGAGCAGTACTTC

v_call: TRBV6-2/TRBV6-3
j_call: TRBJ1-2
clone_size: .
d_call: .
cdr3_aa: CASSHGGFIPNGYTF
cdr3_nt: TGTGCCAGCAGTCATGGTGGGTTCATTCCCAATGGCTACACCTTC

v_call: TRBV29-1
j_call: TRBJ2-7
clone_size: many
d_call: .
cdr3_aa: CSVEGRGPDYEQYF
cdr3_nt: TGCAGCGTTGAGGGCAGGGGACCCGACTACGAGCAGTACTTC

v_call: TRBV20-1
j_call: TRBJ1-5
clone_size: many
d_call: .
cdr3_aa: CSARDGLLPTQPQHF
cdr3_nt: TGCAGTGCTAGAGATGGGCTCCTCCCCACTCAGCCCCAGCATTTT

v_call: TRBV29-1
j_call: TRBJ2-7
clone_size: many
d_call: .
cdr3_aa: CSVEVGGGSSYEQYF
cdr3_nt: TGCAGCGTTGAAGTTGGTGGCGGAAGCTCCTACGAGCAGTACTTC

v_call: TRBV12-3/TRBV12-4
j_call: TRBJ1-5
clone_size: once
d_call: .
cdr3_aa: CASSREGGGQPQHF
cdr3_nt: TGTGCCAGCAGTCGTGAAGGGGGTGGTCAGCCCCAGCATTTT